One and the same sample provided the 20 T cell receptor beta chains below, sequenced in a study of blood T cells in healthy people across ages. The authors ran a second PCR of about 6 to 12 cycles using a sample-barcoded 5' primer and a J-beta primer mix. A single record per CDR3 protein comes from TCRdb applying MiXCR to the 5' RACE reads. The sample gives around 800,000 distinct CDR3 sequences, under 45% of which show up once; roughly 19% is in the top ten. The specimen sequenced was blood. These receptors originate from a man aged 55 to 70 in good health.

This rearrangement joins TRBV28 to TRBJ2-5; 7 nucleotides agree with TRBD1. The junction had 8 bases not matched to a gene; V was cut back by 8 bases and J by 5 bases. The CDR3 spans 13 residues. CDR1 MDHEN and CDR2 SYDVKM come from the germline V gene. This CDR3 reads CASQGGPGETQYF. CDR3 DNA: TGTGCCAGCCAAGGGGGCCCTGGGGAGACCCAGTACTTC.

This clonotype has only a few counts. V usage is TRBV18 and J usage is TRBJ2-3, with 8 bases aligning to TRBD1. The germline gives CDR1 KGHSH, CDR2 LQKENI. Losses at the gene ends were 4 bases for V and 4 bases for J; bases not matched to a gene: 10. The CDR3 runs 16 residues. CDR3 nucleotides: TGTGCCAGCTCACTCACCGGGACAGGCTCATCAGATACGCAGTATTTT. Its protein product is CASSLTGTGSSDTQYF.

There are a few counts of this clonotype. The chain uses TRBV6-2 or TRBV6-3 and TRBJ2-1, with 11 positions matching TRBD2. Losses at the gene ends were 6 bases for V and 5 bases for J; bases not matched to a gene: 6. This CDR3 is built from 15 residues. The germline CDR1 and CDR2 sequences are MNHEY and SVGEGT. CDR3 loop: CASRDKLAGDNEQFF. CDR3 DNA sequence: TGTGCCAGCAGAGACAAACTAGCGGGGGACAATGAGCAGTTCTTC.

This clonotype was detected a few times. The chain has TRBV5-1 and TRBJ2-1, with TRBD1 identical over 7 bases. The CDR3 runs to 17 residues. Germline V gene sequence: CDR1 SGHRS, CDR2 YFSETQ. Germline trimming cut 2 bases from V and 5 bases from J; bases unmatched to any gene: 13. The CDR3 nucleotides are TGCGCCAGCAGCTTAAACCCTACCGGGACAGCTAACAATGAGCAGTTCTTC. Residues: CASSLNPTGTANNEQFF.

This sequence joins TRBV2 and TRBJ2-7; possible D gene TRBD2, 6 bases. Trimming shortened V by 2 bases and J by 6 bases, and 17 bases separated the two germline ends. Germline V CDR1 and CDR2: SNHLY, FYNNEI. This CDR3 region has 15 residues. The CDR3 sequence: CASSELGGRVSEQYF. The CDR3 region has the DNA TGTGCCAGCAGTGAATTGGGGGGAAGGGTCTCCGAGCAGTACTTC.

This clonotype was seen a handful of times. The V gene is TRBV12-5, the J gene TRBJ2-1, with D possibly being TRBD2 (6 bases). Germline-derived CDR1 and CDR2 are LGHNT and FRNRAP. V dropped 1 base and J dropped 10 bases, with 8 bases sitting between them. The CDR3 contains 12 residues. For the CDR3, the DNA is TGTGCTAGTGGTTTGGGGGGGGACGAGCAGTTCTTC. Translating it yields CASGLGGDEQFF.

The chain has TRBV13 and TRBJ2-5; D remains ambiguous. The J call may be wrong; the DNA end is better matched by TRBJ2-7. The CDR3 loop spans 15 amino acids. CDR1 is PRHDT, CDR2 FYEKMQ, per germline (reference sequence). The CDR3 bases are TGTGCCAGCAGCTTCGTACTGGACGAAACCTACGAGCAGTACTTC. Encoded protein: CASSFVLDETYEQYF.

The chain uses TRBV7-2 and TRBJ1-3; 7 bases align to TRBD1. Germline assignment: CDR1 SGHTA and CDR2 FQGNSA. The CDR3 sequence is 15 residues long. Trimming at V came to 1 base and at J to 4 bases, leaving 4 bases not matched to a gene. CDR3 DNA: TGTGCCAGCAGCTTAGAGACAGGGACCGGAAACACCATATATTTT. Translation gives CASSLETGTGNTIYF.

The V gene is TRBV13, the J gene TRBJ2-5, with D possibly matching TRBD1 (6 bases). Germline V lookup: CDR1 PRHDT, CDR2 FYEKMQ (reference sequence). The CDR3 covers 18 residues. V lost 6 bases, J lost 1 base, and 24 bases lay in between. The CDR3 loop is CASSFTDRDIGFQETQYF. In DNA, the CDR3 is TGTGCCAGCAGTTTCACTGACCGGGACATAGGGTTCCAAGAGACCCAGTACTTC.

CDR3 sequence: CASSEDGWNEQFF. The CDR3 nucleotides are TGTGCCAGCAGCGAGGACGGCTGGAATGAGCAGTTCTTC. The chain carries TRBV9 and TRBJ2-1; no clear D gene. The CDR3 sequence is 13 residues long. In germline, CDR1 is SGDLS, CDR2 YYNGEE. Trimming left V 3 bases short and J 7 bases short, with 11 bases between.

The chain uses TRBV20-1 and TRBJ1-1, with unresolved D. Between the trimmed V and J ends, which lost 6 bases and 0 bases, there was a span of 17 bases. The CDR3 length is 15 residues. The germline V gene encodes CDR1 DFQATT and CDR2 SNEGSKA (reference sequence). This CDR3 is CSARLPRAVNTEAFF. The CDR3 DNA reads TGCAGTGCCAGACTACCTCGGGCGGTGAACACTGAAGCTTTCTTT.

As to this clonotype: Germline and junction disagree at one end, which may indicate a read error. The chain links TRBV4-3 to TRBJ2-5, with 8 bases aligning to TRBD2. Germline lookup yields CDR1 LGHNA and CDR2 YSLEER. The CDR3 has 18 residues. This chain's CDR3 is CANSTGTSGSLYQETQYF. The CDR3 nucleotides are TGCGCCAACAGCACCGGAACTAGCGGATCCTTGTACCAAGAGACCCAGTACTTC.

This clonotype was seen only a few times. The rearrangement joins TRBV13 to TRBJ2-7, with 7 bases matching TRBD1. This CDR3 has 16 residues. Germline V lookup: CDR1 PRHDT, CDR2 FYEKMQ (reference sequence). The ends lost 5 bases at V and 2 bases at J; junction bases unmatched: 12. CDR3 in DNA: TGTGCCAGCAGCACCACAAGACAGGGTGGTCCCTACGAGCAGTACTTC. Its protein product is CASSTTRQGGPYEQYF.

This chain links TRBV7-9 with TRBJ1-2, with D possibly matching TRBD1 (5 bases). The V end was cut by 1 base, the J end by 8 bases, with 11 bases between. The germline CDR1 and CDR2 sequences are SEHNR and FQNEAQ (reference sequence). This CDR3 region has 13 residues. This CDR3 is CASSLEGFVGYTF. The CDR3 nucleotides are TGTGCCAGCAGCTTAGAGGGGTTTGTCGGCTACACCTTC.

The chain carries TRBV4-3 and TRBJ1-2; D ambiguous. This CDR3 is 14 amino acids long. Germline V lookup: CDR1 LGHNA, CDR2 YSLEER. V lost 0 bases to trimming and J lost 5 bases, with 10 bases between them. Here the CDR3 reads CASSQDALGYGYTF. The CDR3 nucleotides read TGCGCCAGCAGCCAAGACGCGCTGGGATATGGCTACACCTTC.

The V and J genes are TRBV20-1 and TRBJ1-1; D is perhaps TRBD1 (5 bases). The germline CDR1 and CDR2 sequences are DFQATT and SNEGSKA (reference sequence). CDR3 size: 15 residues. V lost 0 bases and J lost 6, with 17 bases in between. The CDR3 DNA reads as TGCAGTGCTAGAGATGAAAGGGGCAGTATCGCTGAAGCTTTCTTT. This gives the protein CSARDERGSIAEAFF.

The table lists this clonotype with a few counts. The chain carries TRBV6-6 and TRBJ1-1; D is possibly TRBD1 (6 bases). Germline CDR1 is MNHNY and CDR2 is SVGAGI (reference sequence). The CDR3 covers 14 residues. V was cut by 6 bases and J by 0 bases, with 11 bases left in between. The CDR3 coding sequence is TGTGCCAGCAGAAAACAGGGTCTGAACACTGAAGCTTTCTTT. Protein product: CASRKQGLNTEAFF.

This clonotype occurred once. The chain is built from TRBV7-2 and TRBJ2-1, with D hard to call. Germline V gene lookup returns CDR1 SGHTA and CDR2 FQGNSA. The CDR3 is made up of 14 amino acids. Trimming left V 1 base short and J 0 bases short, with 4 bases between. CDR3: CASSLVRSYNEQFF. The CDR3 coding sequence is TGTGCCAGCAGCTTAGTTCGCTCCTACAATGAGCAGTTCTTC.

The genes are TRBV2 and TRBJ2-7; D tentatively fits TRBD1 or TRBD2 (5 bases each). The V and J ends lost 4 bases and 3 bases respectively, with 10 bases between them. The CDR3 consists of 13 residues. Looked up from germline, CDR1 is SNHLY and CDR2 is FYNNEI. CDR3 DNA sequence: TGTGCCAGCAGTGTACGGGACGACTACGAGCAGTACTTC. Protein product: CASSVRDDYEQYF.

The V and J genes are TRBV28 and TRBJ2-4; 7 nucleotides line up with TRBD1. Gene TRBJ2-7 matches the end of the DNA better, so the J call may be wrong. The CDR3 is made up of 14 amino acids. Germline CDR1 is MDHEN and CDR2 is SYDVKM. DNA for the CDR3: TGTGCCAGCAGAGGGGACAGAGTCACGTACGAGCAGTACTTC. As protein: CASRGDRVTYEQYF.